Shown below are 9 T cell receptor beta chains from a single sample sequenced in a study of CD8 T cells in ankylosing spondylitis. TCRdb re-analysed the 5' RACE reads in MiXCR, keeping a single row per CDR3 protein. In the table there are 150,000 to 200,000 distinct CDR3 sequences, 13% of which are singletons. The sample was blood, either unsorted or a sorted T cell fraction (not recorded which). The source is a female donor with ankylosing spondylitis or in good health (not recorded which).

The chain employs TRBV28 and TRBJ1-2, with D possibly matching TRBD1 (6 bases). CDR3 size: 13 residues. Trimming removed 7 bases at V and 8 bases at J, with 17 bases between. Germline V gives CDR1 MDHEN, CDR2 SYDVKM. The CDR3 DNA follows: TGTGCCAGCACCCTCGGGGGGGCTAGAGGCTACACCTTC. Protein product: CASTLGGARGYTF.

This clonotype was observed once. A read error may explain this, as a much larger clone is one base away. The chain uses TRBV7-6 and TRBJ2-2; D remains unclear. This CDR3 contains 14 residues. Deletions cut 8 bases from V and 5 bases from J, with 15 bases between. Germline CDR1 SGHVS, CDR2 FNYEAQ. CDR3 sequence (DNA): TGTGCCAGCGGCTCCGAAGGTGTTACCGGGGAGCTGTTTTTT. Amino acid sequence: CASGSEGVTGELFF. The complete variable domain, with remaining parts taken from reference TRBV7-6 and TRBJ2-2, reads GAGVSQSPRYKVTKRGQDVALRCDPISGHVSLYWYRQALGQGPEFLTYFNYEAQQDKSGLPNDRFSAERPEGSISTLTIQRTEQRDSAMYRCASGSEGVTGELFFGEGSRLTVL.

In this sample, this clonotype turned up many times. The genes are TRBV12-3 or TRBV12-4 and TRBJ2-7; D is tentatively TRBD1 or TRBD2 (5 bases each). Trimming removed 2 bases from V and 3 bases from J, with 14 bases in between. This CDR3 region has 15 residues. The CDR3 loop is CASSLYEGSGYEQYF. CDR3 nucleotides: TGTGCCAGCAGTTTATATGAGGGGTCCGGCTACGAGCAGTACTTC.

In this sample, this clonotype turned up many times. The chain employs TRBV18 and TRBJ2-3, with 8 bases aligning to TRBD2. V lost 3 bases and J lost 3; bases outside the gene matches: 2. Per the germline V gene, CDR1 is KGHSH and CDR2 is LQKENI. The CDR3 extends over 14 amino acids. CDR3 sequence (DNA): TGTGCCAGCTCACCGCCTAGCGGGACAGATACGCAGTATTTT. This codes for CASSPPSGTDTQYF.

This clonotype was seen ten or more times. The chain is built from TRBV5-1 and TRBJ1-3, with unresolved D. The V gene lost 1 base and the J gene lost 0 bases, with 2 bases spanning the gap. CDR1 is SGHRS and CDR2 is YFSETQ in the germline V gene. The CDR3 has 13 residues. The CDR3 spells CASSLNSGNTIYF. The CDR3, as DNA: TGCGCCAGCAGCTTGAACTCTGGAAACACCATATATTTT. Looking up the rest from reference TRBV5-1 and TRBJ1-3 gives the full variable domain: KAGVTQTPRYLIKTRGQQVTLSCSPISGHRSVSWYQQTPGQGLQFLFEYFSETQRNKGNFPGRFSGRQFSNSRSEMNVSTLELGDSALYLCASSLNSGNTIYFGEGSWLTVV.

This clonotype was observed a few times. Possible read error: a much larger clone is one base away. The J gene is TRBJ2-7, the V gene TRBV12-3 or TRBV12-4; D remains ambiguous. The assigned J gene may be wrong: the sequence end matches TRBJ2-1 better. This CDR3 is built from 12 residues. The CDR3 loop is CASSFNRNEQFF. The CDR3 DNA reads TGTGCCAGCAGTTTCAACCGAAACGAGCAGTTCTTC.

The sample holds a few counts of this clonotype. The chain recombines TRBV7-9 with TRBJ2-1, with 9 bases that match TRBD2. The CDR3 has 17 amino acids. The germline V gene encodes CDR1 SEHNR and CDR2 FQNEAQ (reference sequence). V was pared by 0 bases and J by 3 bases, with 6 bases of the junction left unmatched. The CDR3 coding sequence is TGTGCCAGCAGCTTAGCGCTTAGCGGGAGTATCTACAATGAGCAGTTCTTC. Translating gives CASSLALSGSIYNEQFF. Variable domain in full (rest from reference TRBV7-9 and TRBJ2-1): DTGVSQNPRHKITKRGQNVTFRCDPISEHNRLYWYRQTLGQGPEFLTYFQNEAQLEKSRLLSDRFSAERPKGSFSTLEIQRTEQGDSAMYLCASSLALSGSIYNEQFFGPGTRLTVL.

This clonotype was seen only once. This chain uses TRBV6-2 or TRBV6-3 with TRBJ1-5; 7 nucleotides agree with TRBD1. V lost 6 bases to trimming and J lost 11 bases; unmatched junction nucleotides: 16. CDR1 and CDR2 (germline): MNHEY, SVGEGT. This CDR3 is 15 amino acids long. The DNA of the CDR3 is TGTGCCAGCAGACGCGACAGGGTTCAGGGGCGGACCCAGCATTTT. Translated: CASRRDRVQGRTQHF.

This clonotype was seen only a few times. The gene calls are TRBV12-3 or TRBV12-4 and TRBJ2-1, with 12 positions matching TRBD2. The CDR3 covers 15 residues. J lost 8 bases, V lost 7 bases, and 9 bases had no gene match. CDR3 in DNA: TGTGCCAGCACCGTCAGACTAGCGGGAGTCCATGAGCAGTTCTTC. Its protein is CASTVRLAGVHEQFF.